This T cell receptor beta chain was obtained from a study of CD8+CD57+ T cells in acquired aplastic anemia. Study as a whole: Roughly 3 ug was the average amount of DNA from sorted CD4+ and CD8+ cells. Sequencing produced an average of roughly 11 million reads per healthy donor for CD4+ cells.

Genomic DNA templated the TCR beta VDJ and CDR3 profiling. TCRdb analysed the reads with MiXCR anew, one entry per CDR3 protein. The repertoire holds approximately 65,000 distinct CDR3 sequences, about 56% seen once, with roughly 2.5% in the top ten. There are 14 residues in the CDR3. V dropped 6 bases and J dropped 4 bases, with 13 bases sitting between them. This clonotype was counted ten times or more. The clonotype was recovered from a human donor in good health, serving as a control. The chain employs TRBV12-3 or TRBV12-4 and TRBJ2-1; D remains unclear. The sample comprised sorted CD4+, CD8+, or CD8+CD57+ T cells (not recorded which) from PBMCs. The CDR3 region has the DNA TGTGCCAGCAGCCCAACATGGGCATACAATGAGCAGTTCTTC. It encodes CASSPTWAYNEQFF.